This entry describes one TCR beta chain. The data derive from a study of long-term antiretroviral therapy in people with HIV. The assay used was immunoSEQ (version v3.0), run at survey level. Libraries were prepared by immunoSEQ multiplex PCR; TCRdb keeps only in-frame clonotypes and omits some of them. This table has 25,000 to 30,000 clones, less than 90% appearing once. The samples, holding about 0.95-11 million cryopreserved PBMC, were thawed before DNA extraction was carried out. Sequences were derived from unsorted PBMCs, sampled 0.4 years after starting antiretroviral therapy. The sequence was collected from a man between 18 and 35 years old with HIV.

CDR3 DNA: TGTGCCAGCAGTGAAGGATGGGCCGCGGGCACAGATACGCAGTATTTT. It yields the protein CASSEGWAAGTDTQYF. The V call is TRBV6-1, the J call TRBJ2-3; D remains ambiguous. In germline, CDR1 is MNHNS, CDR2 SASEGT. The CDR3 covers 16 residues. V gave up 1 base and J gave up 1 base, with 12 bases separating them.